Each of the 18 T cell receptor beta chains below was sequenced from the same sample in a study of shared clonotypes between healthy human individuals. Using immunoSEQ multiplex PCR, the repertoire was profiled, and TCRdb retains in-frame clones only, with some absent. The sample holds about half a million clones, approximately 80% seen once. The specimen was PBMCs. These TCRs come from a woman between 40 and 55 years old in good health. Some clones in this sample may be carry-over from other donors' samples.

This rearrangement joins TRBV25-1 to TRBJ2-5; D is possibly TRBD2 (7 bases). CDR1 MGHDK and CDR2 SYGVNS come from the germline V gene. Trimming took off 1 base at V and 5 bases at J, with 17 bases between the two ends. The CDR3 totals 16 residues. The CDR3 nucleotides are TGTGCCAGCAGTGAATCTGGCAGGGGAGGGGGGGAGACCCAGTACTTC. As protein: CASSESGRGGGETQYF.

The chain employs TRBV2 and TRBJ2-3; D gene uncertain. This CDR3 spans 13 amino acids. V dropped 4 bases and J dropped 1 base, with 6 bases sitting between them. Per germline, CDR1 SNHLY and CDR2 FYNNEI. The CDR3 nucleotides read TGTGCCAGCAGTGTAGTCGGCACAGATACGCAGTATTTT. Translation: CASSVVGTDTQYF. Filled out from reference TRBV2 and TRBJ2-3, the complete variable domain reads EPEVTQTPSHQVTQMGQEVILRCVPISNHLYFYWYRQILGQKVEFLVSFYNNEISEKSEIFDDQFSVERPDGSNFTLKIRSTKLEDSAMYFCASSVVGTDTQYFGPGTRLTVL.

This clone occurred a few times. The chain carries TRBV29-1 and TRBJ2-7; tentatively, D is TRBD2 (6 bases). The CDR3 loop spans 11 amino acids. Germline V gene sequence: CDR1 SQVTM, CDR2 ANQGSEA. Trimming stripped 6 bases from V and 2 bases from J, with 8 bases between. CDR3 DNA: TGCAGCGTACTAGCCCCCTACGAGCAGTACTTC. It yields the protein CSVLAPYEQYF.

The chain employs TRBV11-3 and TRBJ1-5; no definite D call. Trimming shortened V by 0 bases and J by 2 bases, and 8 bases separated the two germline ends. This CDR3 contains 15 residues. Per the germline V gene, CDR1 is SGHNT and CDR2 is YENEEA. The CDR3: CASSLDPAGNQPQHF. In nucleotides, the CDR3 is TGTGCCAGCAGCTTAGATCCGGCAGGCAATCAGCCCCAGCATTTT.

The rearrangement joins TRBV19 to TRBJ1-1; D might be TRBD1 (5 bases). In germline, CDR1 is LNHDA, CDR2 SQIVND (reference sequence). V lost 3 bases to trimming and J lost 5 bases, with 10 bases between them. The CDR3 totals 13 residues. In DNA form, the CDR3 reads TGTGCCAGTAGTATGATCGCAGGGACTGAAGCTTTCTTT. Translated, it gives CASSMIAGTEAFF.

The rearrangement uses TRBV28 and TRBJ1-5; D uncertain. V dropped 5 bases and J dropped 9 bases, with 20 bases sitting between them. Germline assignment: CDR1 MDHEN and CDR2 SYDVKM. This CDR3 has 15 residues. CDR3 amino acids: CASSPQIGSLGPQHF. CDR3 DNA sequence: TGTGCCAGCAGTCCCCAGATCGGCAGCCTGGGGCCCCAGCATTTT.

This clone has more than one count but fewer than ten. This sequence joins TRBV30 and TRBJ1-3; D unclear. The germline CDR1 and CDR2 sequences are GTSNPN and SVGIG (reference sequence). The CDR3 loop spans 15 amino acids. V lost 2 bases and J 0 bases, leaving 11 bases between the germline ends. The CDR3 DNA reads as TGTGCCTGGAGTTCTACTAGATACTCTGGAAACACCATATATTTT. It is translated as CAWSSTRYSGNTIYF. The full variable domain, with the rest looked up from reference TRBV30 and TRBJ1-3, is SQTIHQWPATLVQPVGSPLSLECTVEGTSNPNLYWYRQAAGRGLQLLFYSVGIGQISSEVPQNLSASRPQDRQFILSSKKLLLSDSGFYLCAWSSTRYSGNTIYFGEGSWLTVV.

The chain links TRBV28 to TRBJ2-7; 9 positions match TRBD2. This CDR3 has 14 residues. V was pared by 7 bases and J by 2 bases, with 6 bases of the junction left unmatched. Germline CDR1 is MDHEN and CDR2 is SYDVKM. This CDR3 reads CASTLTSGAYEQYF. CDR3 bases: TGTGCCAGCACCCTGACTAGCGGTGCCTACGAGCAGTACTTC.

The J gene is TRBJ2-5, the V gene TRBV2; D remains ambiguous. Gene TRBJ2-7 matches the end of the DNA better, so the J call may be wrong. The CDR3 runs to 10 residues. The V gene's germline CDR1 is SNHLY and CDR2 FYNNEI. The CDR3 sequence: CASKEYEQYF. The DNA for the CDR3 is TGTGCCAGCAAGGAGTACGAGCAGTACTTC.

This chain joins TRBV6-1 and TRBJ2-1; 9 positions match TRBD2. Germline CDR1 and CDR2: MNHNS and SASEGT. This CDR3 has 15 amino acids. Trimming removed 2 bases from V and 6 bases from J; junction bases left unmatched: 5. The CDR3 DNA sequence: TGTGCCAGCAGTGAATTGAGACTAGCGGTCAATGAGCAGTTCTTC. Amino acid sequence: CASSELRLAVNEQFF.

This sequence joins TRBV30 and TRBJ2-5; D is ambiguous. Germline values: CDR1 GTSNPN, CDR2 SVGIG (reference sequence). V lost 5 bases and J lost 4, with 14 bases in between. The CDR3 consists of 13 residues. The CDR3 loop is CAWDLDLGETQYF. The DNA for the CDR3 is TGTGCCTGGGACCTAGACTTAGGAGAGACCCAGTACTTC.

The chain recombines TRBV19 with TRBJ2-6; the D is unclear. V lost 3 bases, J lost 2 bases, and 17 bases lay in between. The CDR3 contains 18 residues. The germline CDR1 and CDR2 sequences are LNHDA and SQIVND (reference sequence). The DNA of the CDR3 is TGTGCCAGTAGTATCCCCCGGCTCGTCGGCCCTGGGGCCAACGTCCTGACTTTC. Its protein product is CASSIPRLVGPGANVLTF.

This chain links TRBV19 with TRBJ2-1; D might be TRBD1 or TRBD2, each matching 5 bases. The V and J ends lost 3 bases and 7 bases respectively, with 13 bases between them. CDR3 size: 14 residues. The V gene's germline CDR1 is LNHDA and CDR2 SQIVND (reference sequence). CDR3 nucleotides: TGTGCCAGTAGTATCCACGGGACGGAGAATGAGCAGTTCTTC. Its protein product is CASSIHGTENEQFF.

This chain links TRBV7-9 with TRBJ2-3; D remains unclear. The CDR3 is made up of 14 amino acids. Between the trimmed V and J ends, which lost 1 base and 2 bases, there was a span of 7 bases. Germline CDR1 reads SEHNR; CDR2 reads FQNEAQ (reference sequence). The CDR3 here is CASSLGRYTDTQYF. CDR3 coding DNA: TGTGCCAGCAGCTTAGGCCGGTACACAGATACGCAGTATTTT. Looking up the rest from reference TRBV7-9 and TRBJ2-3 gives the full variable domain: DTGVSQNPRHKITKRGQNVTFRCDPISEHNRLYWYRQTLGQGPEFLTYFQNEAQLEKSRLLSDRFSAERPKGSFSTLEIQRTEQGDSAMYLCASSLGRYTDTQYFGPGTRLTVL.

This clone was detected many times. The CDR3 loop reads CASSQSGSPSYEQYF. The CDR3 nucleotides read TGTGCCAGCAGCCAGAGCGGGAGCCCCTCCTACGAGCAGTACTTC. The chain couples TRBV7-9 to TRBJ2-7; 8 bases agree with TRBD2. The junction had 6 bases not matched to a gene; V was cut back by 5 bases and J by 0 bases. CDR3 length equals 15 residues. Germline-derived CDR1 and CDR2 are SEHNR and FQNEAQ (reference sequence).

The chain is built from TRBV2 and TRBJ2-7, with D possibly being TRBD2 (5 bases). V was shortened by 10 bases and J by 1 base, with 17 bases between the two germline ends. Germline V lookup: CDR1 SNHLY, CDR2 FYNNEI. This CDR3 region has 14 residues. CDR3 loop: CATNTVGGSYEQYF. As DNA, the CDR3 is TGTGCCACCAACACAGTTGGCGGGTCCTACGAGCAGTACTTC.

The rearrangement joins TRBV18 to TRBJ2-7, with 7 bases lining up with TRBD2. The V and J ends lost 4 bases and 5 bases, in that order; junction bases with no gene match: 8. The CDR3 sequence is 14 residues long. The V gene's germline CDR1 is KGHSH and CDR2 LQKENI. Here the CDR3 reads CASSLLAAPDEQYF. CDR3 DNA sequence: TGTGCCAGCTCACTGCTAGCGGCCCCCGACGAGCAGTACTTC.

CDR3 sequence: CAISDRQETQYF. DNA of the CDR3: TGTGCCATCAGTGATCGGCAAGAGACCCAGTACTTC. J is TRBJ2-5 and V is TRBV10-3; unclear D gene. The CDR3 totals 12 residues. The germline CDR1 and CDR2 sequences are ENHRY and SYGVKD. V lost 3 bases and J lost 2, with 4 bases in between.